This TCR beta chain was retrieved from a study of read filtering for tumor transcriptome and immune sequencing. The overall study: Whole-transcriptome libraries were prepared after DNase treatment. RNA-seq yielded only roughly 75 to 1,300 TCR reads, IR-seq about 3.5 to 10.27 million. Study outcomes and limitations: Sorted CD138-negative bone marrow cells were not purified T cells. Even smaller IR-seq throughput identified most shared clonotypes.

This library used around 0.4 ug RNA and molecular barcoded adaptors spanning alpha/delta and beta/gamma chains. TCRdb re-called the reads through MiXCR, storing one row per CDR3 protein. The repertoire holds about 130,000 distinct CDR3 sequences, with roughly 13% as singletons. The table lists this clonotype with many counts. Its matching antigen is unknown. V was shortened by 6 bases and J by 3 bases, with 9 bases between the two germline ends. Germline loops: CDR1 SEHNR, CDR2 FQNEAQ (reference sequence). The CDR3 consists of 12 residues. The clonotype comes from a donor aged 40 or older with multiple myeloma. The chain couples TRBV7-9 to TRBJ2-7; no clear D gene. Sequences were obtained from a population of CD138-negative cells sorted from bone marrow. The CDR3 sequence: CASSSTNYEQYF. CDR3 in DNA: TGTGCCAGCAGTTCCACTAACTACGAGCAGTACTTC. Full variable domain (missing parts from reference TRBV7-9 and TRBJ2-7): DTGVSQNPRHKITKRGQNVTFRCDPISEHNRLYWYRQTLGQGPEFLTYFQNEAQLEKSRLLSDRFSAERPKGSFSTLEIQRTEQGDSAMYLCASSSTNYEQYFGPGTRLTVT.